These T cell receptor beta chains were read from a single sample in a study of blood T cell repertoires in COVID-19. The table came from immunoSEQ multiplex PCR; TCRdb's copy has only in-frame clones and leaves some out. The table records under 150,000 clones, approximately 85% of them present only once. The sequenced material came from peripheral blood. All receptors derive from a human donor in a cohort sampled during active COVID-19. CDR3s include the opening cysteine and the closing phenylalanine or tryptophan. Fields, in order: CDR3 length, D gene, J gene, V gene, clone size, CDR3 protein, CDR3 DNA. The D gene is left open where the match is weak. Clone size, where shown, is once, few, many, or a class for clones that have expanded.

len: 13
d_gene: TRBD1
j_gene: TRBJ2-7
v_gene: TRBV28
abundance: .
CDR3aa: CASEQGDTYEQYF
CDR3nt: TGTGCCAGTGAACAGGGGGACACCTACGAGCAGTACTTC

len: 15
d_gene: TRBD2
j_gene: TRBJ2-1
v_gene: TRBV7-2
abundance: .
CDR3aa: CASSRSPGGPGEQFF
CDR3nt: TGTGCCAGCAGCCGTTCCCCGGGAGGGCCAGGTGAGCAGTTCTTC

len: 12
d_gene: TRBD1
j_gene: TRBJ1-4
v_gene: TRBV6-5
abundance: .
CDR3aa: CASGPRGEKLFF
CDR3nt: TGTGCCAGCGGCCCCAGGGGGGAAAAACTGTTTTTT

len: 15
d_gene: .
j_gene: TRBJ2-5
v_gene: TRBV6-4
abundance: .
CDR3aa: CASSVLGRVQETQYF
CDR3nt: TGTGCCAGCAGTGTATTGGGGCGCGTCCAAGAGACCCAGTACTTC

len: 15
d_gene: .
j_gene: TRBJ1-1
v_gene: TRBV9
abundance: .
CDR3aa: CASSVVAGSNTEAFF
CDR3nt: TGTGCCAGCAGCGTAGTCGCAGGGTCGAACACTGAAGCTTTCTTT

len: 19
d_gene: TRBD1
j_gene: TRBJ2-1
v_gene: TRBV4-1
abundance: .
CDR3aa: CASSQAEDRMISSYNEQFF
CDR3nt: TGCGCCAGCAGCCAGGCCGAGGACAGGATGATAAGCTCCTACAATGAGCAGTTCTTC

len: 14
d_gene: TRBD1
j_gene: TRBJ1-2
v_gene: TRBV5-4
abundance: .
CDR3aa: CASTPGDRSYGYTF
CDR3nt: TGTGCCAGCACCCCCGGGGACAGAAGTTATGGCTACACCTTC

len: 13
d_gene: .
j_gene: TRBJ1-2
v_gene: TRBV27
abundance: .
CDR3aa: CASSPRGGLGYTF
CDR3nt: TGTGCCAGCAGCCCCAGAGGAGGGCTCGGCTACACCTTC

len: 18
d_gene: TRBD2
j_gene: TRBJ2-1
v_gene: TRBV19
abundance: .
CDR3aa: CASSAAAVLADRYNEQFF
CDR3nt: TGTGCCAGTAGTGCCGCAGCCGTACTAGCGGACCGCTACAATGAGCAGTTCTTC

len: 13
d_gene: TRBD1
j_gene: TRBJ1-2
v_gene: TRBV6-2/TRBV6-3
abundance: .
CDR3aa: CASSRDRIYGYTF
CDR3nt: TGTGCCAGCAGTCGGGACAGGATCTATGGCTACACCTTC

len: 15
d_gene: TRBD2
j_gene: TRBJ2-2
v_gene: TRBV5-1
abundance: .
CDR3aa: CASSLGTTTTGELFF
CDR3nt: TGCGCCAGCAGTCTTGGGACTACCACCACCGGGGAGCTGTTTTTT

len: 12
d_gene: .
j_gene: TRBJ2-1
v_gene: TRBV29-1
abundance: .
CDR3aa: CSVDELSHEQFF
CDR3nt: TGCAGCGTTGACGAGTTATCCCATGAGCAGTTCTTC

len: 14
d_gene: .
j_gene: TRBJ1-5
v_gene: TRBV7-2
abundance: .
CDR3aa: CASSLLGGNQPQHF
CDR3nt: TGTGCCAGCAGCTTATTAGGGGGAAATCAGCCCCAGCATTTT

len: 14
d_gene: TRBD1
j_gene: TRBJ2-1
v_gene: TRBV19
abundance: .
CDR3aa: CASSRQGASNEQFF
CDR3nt: TGTGCCAGTAGTAGACAGGGGGCTTCCAATGAGCAGTTCTTC

len: 15
d_gene: TRBD1
j_gene: TRBJ2-7
v_gene: TRBV4-3
abundance: once
CDR3aa: CASSQAGGTGREQYF
CDR3nt: TGCGCCAGCAGCCAAGCAGGGGGCACCGGTAGGGAGCAGTACTTC

len: 14
d_gene: TRBD1
j_gene: TRBJ1-3
v_gene: TRBV12-5
abundance: once
CDR3aa: CASGLRGWGNTIYF
CDR3nt: TGTGCTAGTGGCCTCAGGGGGTGGGGAAACACCATATATTTT

len: 12
d_gene: .
j_gene: TRBJ2-3
v_gene: TRBV5-4
abundance: .
CDR3aa: CASSLSTDTQYF
CDR3nt: TGTGCCAGCAGCCTAAGCACAGATACGCAGTATTTT

len: 15
d_gene: TRBD2
j_gene: TRBJ2-7
v_gene: TRBV5-6
abundance: .
CDR3aa: CASSSGLAGDYEQYF
CDR3nt: TGTGCCAGCAGCTCGGGACTAGCGGGGGATTACGAGCAGTACTTC

len: 16
d_gene: TRBD1
j_gene: TRBJ1-5
v_gene: TRBV24-1
abundance: .
CDR3aa: CATSDFPDREVQPQHF
CDR3nt: TGTGCCACCAGTGATTTCCCAGACAGGGAAGTTCAGCCCCAGCATTTT

len: 14
d_gene: TRBD1
j_gene: TRBJ1-2
v_gene: TRBV4-3
abundance: .
CDR3aa: CASSRGTGLQGYTF
CDR3nt: TGCGCCAGCAGCCGGGGGACAGGGCTGCAAGGCTACACCTTC

len: 13
d_gene: .
j_gene: TRBJ1-2
v_gene: TRBV28
abundance: .
CDR3aa: CASSGTQPEGYTF
CDR3nt: TGTGCCAGCAGTGGGACACAACCGGAGGGCTACACCTTC

len: 20
d_gene: .
j_gene: TRBJ2-4
v_gene: TRBV2
abundance: .
CDR3aa: CASSERSGATAPIAKNIQYF
CDR3nt: TGTGCCAGCAGTGAGAGGAGCGGAGCGACTGCACCGATAGCCAAAAACATTCAGTACTTC

len: 12
d_gene: .
j_gene: TRBJ1-2
v_gene: TRBV19
abundance: .
CDR3aa: CASRGGQNGYTF
CDR3nt: TGTGCCAGTAGAGGGGGACAAAACGGCTACACCTTC

len: 14
d_gene: TRBD1
j_gene: TRBJ1-5
v_gene: TRBV5-6
abundance: .
CDR3aa: CASSFKTGAQPQHF
CDR3nt: TGTGCCAGCAGCTTTAAGACAGGGGCTCAGCCCCAGCATTTT

len: 18
d_gene: TRBD2
j_gene: TRBJ2-3
v_gene: TRBV5-1
abundance: .
CDR3aa: CASSLGFGTSGPGDTQYF
CDR3nt: TGCGCCAGCAGCTTGGGCTTCGGGACTAGCGGCCCGGGAGATACGCAGTATTTT

len: 14
d_gene: .
j_gene: TRBJ2-5
v_gene: TRBV5-1
abundance: .
CDR3aa: CASSIRAEEKTQYF
CDR3nt: TGCGCCAGCAGCATTCGGGCGGAGGAAAAGACCCAGTACTTC

len: 16
d_gene: .
j_gene: TRBJ2-5
v_gene: TRBV7-2
abundance: .
CDR3aa: CASSLLLGTPKGTQYF
CDR3nt: TGTGCCAGCAGCTTACTACTTGGGACTCCCAAGGGGACCCAGTACTTC

len: 15
d_gene: TRBD1
j_gene: TRBJ1-1
v_gene: TRBV4-2
abundance: .
CDR3aa: CASSQPDRGGTEAFF
CDR3nt: TGTGCCAGCAGCCAACCGGACAGGGGAGGGACTGAAGCTTTCTTT

len: 16
d_gene: TRBD2
j_gene: TRBJ2-5
v_gene: TRBV27
abundance: .
CDR3aa: CASSLIPGTSGETQYF
CDR3nt: TGTGCCAGCAGTTTAATACCCGGGACTAGCGGCGAGACCCAGTACTTC

len: 15
d_gene: .
j_gene: TRBJ2-2
v_gene: TRBV5-4
abundance: .
CDR3aa: CASRRGPGNTGELFF
CDR3nt: TGTGCCAGCCGCCGAGGGCCGGGGAACACCGGGGAGCTGTTTTTT

len: 16
d_gene: .
j_gene: TRBJ1-2
v_gene: TRBV14
abundance: .
CDR3aa: CASSLDSLSWDYGYTF
CDR3nt: TGTGCCAGCAGCCTCGACAGCCTCTCTTGGGACTATGGCTACACCTTC

len: 15
d_gene: TRBD1
j_gene: TRBJ1-2
v_gene: TRBV6-2/TRBV6-3
abundance: .
CDR3aa: CASSSRQGAMDGYTF
CDR3nt: TGTGCCAGCAGTTCCCGACAGGGGGCGATGGATGGCTACACCTTC

len: 13
d_gene: .
j_gene: TRBJ1-2
v_gene: TRBV24-1
abundance: .
CDR3aa: CATSERQGAGYTF
CDR3nt: TGTGCCACCAGTGAGCGGCAAGGGGCCGGCTACACCTTC

len: 16
d_gene: .
j_gene: TRBJ2-7
v_gene: TRBV5-1
abundance: .
CDR3aa: CASSFLLDGRSYEQYF
CDR3nt: TGCGCCAGCAGCTTCTTGCTAGACGGTAGATCCTACGAGCAGTACTTC

len: 16
d_gene: TRBD2
j_gene: TRBJ2-5
v_gene: TRBV5-1
abundance: .
CDR3aa: CASSLAGGLGVETQYF
CDR3nt: TGCGCCAGCAGCTTGGCGGGGGGGCTGGGTGTAGAGACCCAGTACTTC

len: 14
d_gene: TRBD1
j_gene: TRBJ2-5
v_gene: TRBV7-2
abundance: once
CDR3aa: CASSSTGGRETQYF
CDR3nt: TGTGCCAGCAGCTCCACAGGGGGACGAGAGACCCAGTACTTC

len: 13
d_gene: .
j_gene: TRBJ2-3
v_gene: TRBV6-4
abundance: .
CDR3aa: CASSNGDESTQYF
CDR3nt: TGTGCCAGCAGTAACGGGGATGAAAGTACGCAGTATTTT

len: 15
d_gene: TRBD2
j_gene: TRBJ2-1
v_gene: TRBV19
abundance: .
CDR3aa: CASRAGTSGGNEQFF
CDR3nt: TGTGCCAGTAGGGCCGGGACTAGCGGCGGCAATGAGCAGTTCTTC